Detailed here is one T cell receptor beta chain. This sample is drawn from a study of blood T cell repertoires in COVID-19. Study-wide background: The United States, Italy and Spain supplied acute and convalescent COVID-19 samples. PBMCs, B-cell-depleted T cells, or T cells provided the cDNA or gDNA that made up the material.

Per the original methods: Amplified reference gene primers provided the basis for estimating nucleated cell counts. TCRdb's table, derived via immunoSEQ multiplex PCR, lists solely in-frame clones and lacks some. That table furnishes V, J and clone size, whereas the DNA furnished D and trimming. The sample shows about 300,000 clones, about 90% of them seen only once. The sequence derives from a woman between 25 and 40 years old with COVID-19, enrolled during active disease. Sequencing was performed on peripheral blood.

The CDR3 loop is CATSPGQKLFF. Written as DNA, the CDR3 is TGTGCCACCAGCCCCGGTCAAAAACTGTTTTTT. This rearrangement joins TRBV15 to TRBJ1-4; D unresolved. Trimming pared 5 bases from V and 9 bases from J, leaving 7 bases between. CDR3 size: 11 residues. Per the germline V gene, CDR1 is LNHNV and CDR2 is YYDKDF (reference sequence).